Listed here are 30 T cell receptor beta chains from one sample, sequenced in a study of OX40 agonist ivuxolimab in advanced cancers. Libraries were prepared through the immunoSEQ multiplex PCR assay. The clones in this table, taken by TCRdb from immuneACCESS, are in-frame only. Not every clone is retained; where verified, under half of the shortfall comes from an unresolved V gene, and the cause of the rest is unknown. The sample profile shows roughly 90,000 clones; 91% of them were found once. Jointly, the top ten make up about 8.5% of the sample. This sample comprised CD4+ or CD8+ T cells sorted from blood, obtained in a trial of the OX40 agonist ivuxolimab. The receptors derive from an adult with an advanced solid tumor such as melanoma, head and neck, liver or kidney cancer.

The chain has TRBV13 and TRBJ1-6; D is ambiguous. The V end lost 6 bases, the J end lost 10 bases, and 28 bases lay between the germline ends. The CDR3 runs to 18 residues. Per the germline V gene, CDR1 is PRHDT and CDR2 is FYEKMQ (reference sequence). This chain's CDR3 is CASRLLPTVHSLSSPLHF. The CDR3 bases are TGTGCCAGCAGACTTCTCCCGACGGTCCATTCTTTGAGCTCACCCCTCCACTTT.

The CDR3 protein is CASSDPDRGRDTEAFF. DNA for the CDR3: TGTGCCAGCAGTGACCCTGACAGGGGGCGCGACACTGAAGCTTTCTTT. The chain employs TRBV2 and TRBJ1-1, with TRBD1 matching over 10 bases. Germline V gene data show CDR1 as SNHLY and CDR2 as FYNNEI. V lost 3 bases to trimming and J lost 3 bases; unmatched junction nucleotides: 7. This CDR3 is built from 16 residues.

CDR3 DNA: TGCGCCAGACCGGGGCCTCCCGAGGACACAGATACGCAGTATTTT. Translation gives CARPGPPEDTDTQYF. The chain employs TRBV5-1 and TRBJ2-3, with D perhaps matching TRBD1 or TRBD2 (5 bases each). V was shortened by 8 bases and J by 2 bases, with 18 bases between the two germline ends. CDR1 and CDR2 (germline): SGHRS, YFSETQ. This CDR3 comprises 15 residues.

V usage is TRBV27 and J usage is TRBJ2-7; tentative D call: TRBD2 (5 bases). The V gene lost 6 bases and the J gene lost 5 bases, with 8 bases spanning the gap. In germline, CDR1 is MNHEY, CDR2 SMNVEV (reference sequence). The CDR3 totals 11 residues. The CDR3 DNA follows: TGTGCCAGCAGGACTACTAACGAGCAGTACTTC. This codes for CASRTTNEQYF.

The rearrangement uses TRBV18 and TRBJ2-7, with 9 bases matching TRBD1. Unmatched junction bases numbered 2, after V lost 0 bases and J lost 2 bases. The CDR3 has 15 amino acids. The V gene's germline CDR1 is KGHSH and CDR2 LQKENI. In DNA form, the CDR3 reads TGTGCCAGCTCACCACCGGGACAGGGTGCCTACGAGCAGTACTTC. This gives the protein CASSPPGQGAYEQYF.

J is TRBJ2-7 and V is TRBV6-1, with D perhaps TRBD1 (5 bases). Trimming cost V 6 bases and J 7 bases, with 16 bases left between them. CDR1 is MNHNS, CDR2 SASEGT, per germline. CDR3 length equals 13 residues. This CDR3 is CASRSRVSWEQYF. The CDR3 DNA is TGTGCCAGCAGAAGCAGGGTTAGTTGGGAGCAGTACTTC.

The V gene is TRBV5-4, the J gene TRBJ2-7, with TRBD2 identical over 14 bases. CDR1 and CDR2 (germline): SGHNT, YYREEE (reference sequence). J lost 5 bases, V lost 4 bases, and 2 bases had no gene match. The CDR3 covers 14 residues. CDR3 protein: CASSGGLAGDEQYF. CDR3 coding DNA: TGTGCCAGCAGCGGGGGACTAGCGGGAGACGAGCAGTACTTC.

Only one count was recorded for this clone. The chain employs TRBV2 and TRBJ1-2; TRBD1 might be the D (6 bases). CDR3 length equals 12 residues. The V and J ends lost 9 bases and 4 bases respectively, with 12 bases between them. Germline-derived CDR1 and CDR2 are SNHLY and FYNNEI. The CDR3 loop is CARQDSGYGYTF. CDR3 nucleotides: TGTGCCAGACAGGACAGCGGCTATGGCTACACCTTC. Full variable domain (rest looked up from reference TRBV2 and TRBJ1-2): EPEVTQTPSHQVTQMGQEVILRCVPISNHLYFYWYRQILGQKVEFLVSFYNNEISEKSEIFDDQFSVERPDGSNFTLKIRSTKLEDSAMYFCARQDSGYGYTFGSGTRLTVV.

The rearrangement links TRBV27 to TRBJ2-1, with D possibly TRBD1 on 5 matching bases. V gave up 3 bases and J gave up 2 bases, with 8 bases separating them. This CDR3 is built from 14 residues. CDR1 and CDR2 from the germline V gene are MNHEY and SMNVEV (reference sequence). CDR3 nucleotides: TGTGCCAGCAGTTTCCAGGGCCCCTACAATGAGCAGTTCTTC. This sequence encodes CASSFQGPYNEQFF.

The V and J genes are TRBV2 and TRBJ2-3, with 9 bases fitting TRBD1. The CDR3 runs to 16 residues. The ends lost 6 bases at V and 5 bases at J; junction bases unmatched: 12. In germline, CDR1 is SNHLY, CDR2 FYNNEI. DNA for the CDR3: TGTGCCAGCAGGGACTTCCGGGACAGGGAGATAGATACGCAGTATTTT. Translation: CASRDFRDREIDTQYF.

This rearrangement joins TRBV27 to TRBJ2-7, with D tentatively TRBD2 (5 bases). The CDR3 extends over 15 amino acids. The V gene lost 4 bases and the J gene lost 0 bases, with 13 bases spanning the gap. Germline V gene data show CDR1 as MNHEY and CDR2 as SMNVEV (reference sequence). Here the CDR3 DNA reads TGTGCCAGCAGTTCCGCGGGCGGCAGCTCCTACGAGCAGTACTTC. Translating gives CASSSAGGSSYEQYF.

The V and J genes are TRBV5-1 and TRBJ1-1; D gene ambiguous. Germline CDR1 and CDR2: SGHRS and YFSETQ. The CDR3 has 13 amino acids. V gave up 2 bases and J gave up 5 bases, with 10 bases separating them. CDR3 residues: CASSFRQGTEAFF. The CDR3 bases are TGCGCCAGCAGCTTCCGCCAAGGGACTGAAGCTTTCTTT.

V gene TRBV19 combines with J gene TRBJ1-5; no reliable D call. Per the germline V gene, CDR1 is LNHDA and CDR2 is SQIVND (reference sequence). With 9 bases removed from V and 3 bases from J, the gap between germline ends came to 15 bases. The CDR3 has 14 residues. CDR3 coding DNA: TGTGCCAGCTCCAGGACGTCCTACAATCAGCCCCAGCATTTT. Amino acid sequence: CASSRTSYNQPQHF.

The chain recombines TRBV30 with TRBJ2-7, with D tentatively TRBD1 (6 bases). There are 16 residues in the CDR3. Germline V gives CDR1 GTSNPN, CDR2 SVGIG (reference sequence). V shed 4 bases and J shed 6 bases, with 25 bases lying between them. The CDR3 loop is CAWTDRLPFGALEQYF. As DNA, the CDR3 is TGTGCCTGGACAGACAGGCTGCCTTTTGGGGCTCTCGAGCAGTACTTC.

The CDR3 DNA reads TGTGCCAGCAGTTACTTAGGTGACAAGGGCTACGAGCAGTACTTC. Protein: CASSYLGDKGYEQYF. The genes are TRBV6-6 and TRBJ2-7; no clear D gene. V lost 1 base and J lost 3, with 13 bases in between. In germline, CDR1 is MNHNY, CDR2 SVGAGI (reference sequence). This CDR3 comprises 15 residues.

This chain joins TRBV19 and TRBJ1-4; D possibly corresponds to TRBD1 (6 bases). Germline-derived CDR1 and CDR2 are LNHDA and SQIVND (reference sequence). Between the trimmed V and J ends, which lost 8 bases and 0 bases, there was a span of 10 bases. The CDR3 is made up of 14 amino acids. Written as DNA, the CDR3 is TGTGCCAGTGCGACAGGCCCAACTAATGAAAAACTGTTTTTT. Protein: CASATGPTNEKLFF.

The V call is TRBV6-6, the J call TRBJ1-2; possible D gene TRBD1, 5 bases. CDR1 and CDR2 (germline): MNHNY, SVGAGI (reference sequence). The CDR3 extends over 13 amino acids. Trimming stripped 6 bases from V and 8 bases from J, with 16 bases between. This CDR3 reads CASSLGRGEGYTF. The CDR3 DNA follows: TGTGCCAGCAGCCTCGGTAGGGGTGAGGGCTACACCTTC.

The V gene is TRBV7-6, the J gene TRBJ1-3; 7 nucleotides line up with TRBD1. CDR1 is SGHVS, CDR2 FNYEAQ, per germline. V trimming: 5 bases; J trimming: 0 bases; junction bases outside the gene matches: 7. The CDR3 covers 16 residues. In DNA, the CDR3 is TGTGCCAGCAGCCTGCGGACAGGAACCTCTGGAAACACCATATATTTT. Residues: CASSLRTGTSGNTIYF.

This chain uses TRBV28 with TRBJ1-2; 11 nucleotides match TRBD1. CDR1 and CDR2 from the germline V gene are MDHEN and SYDVKM. J was trimmed by 1 base and V by 0 bases; bases with no gene match: 4. The CDR3 consists of 17 residues. Here the CDR3 DNA reads TGTGCCAGCAGTTTATGGGACAGGGGGCCGATTAACTATGGCTACACCTTC. Protein: CASSLWDRGPINYGYTF.

Here the CDR3 DNA reads TGCAGCGTTGAGGTACAGGGCGGCGAGCAGTACTTC. This sequence encodes CSVEVQGGEQYF. The gene calls are TRBV29-1 and TRBJ2-7; tentatively, D is TRBD1 (6 bases). V lost 3 bases to trimming and J lost 6 bases, with 12 bases between them. This CDR3 comprises 12 residues. The V gene's germline CDR1 is SQVTM and CDR2 ANQGSEA.

The chain is built from TRBV19 and TRBJ2-1, with TRBD2 matching over 8 bases. The CDR3 consists of 18 residues. Trimming cost V 5 bases and J 2 bases; bases outside gene matches: 14. CDR1 LNHDA and CDR2 SQIVND come from the germline V gene (reference sequence). CDR3 region: CASSPRLLAEGPYNEQFF. DNA for the CDR3: TGTGCCAGTAGTCCCCGCTTACTAGCGGAGGGACCCTACAATGAGCAGTTCTTC.

The gene calls are TRBV2 and TRBJ1-4, with D uncertain. The CDR3 is 16 amino acids. Per germline, CDR1 SNHLY and CDR2 FYNNEI. The V end was cut by 10 bases, the J end by 0 bases, with 18 bases between. The CDR3 region is CATRRKVGATNEKLFF. DNA for the CDR3: TGTGCCACCAGACGAAAGGTTGGGGCAACTAATGAAAAACTGTTTTTT.

This chain uses TRBV4-1 with TRBJ2-2; TRBD1 matches 8 bases. Germline V gene sequence: CDR1 MGHRA, CDR2 YSYEKL. Trimming cost V 5 bases and J 3 bases; bases outside gene matches: 2. This CDR3 contains 14 residues. CDR3 bases: TGCGCCAGCAGCGGGACAGGTTACACCGGGGAGCTGTTTTTT. Its protein product is CASSGTGYTGELFF.

CDR3 sequence reads: CASSVSGGQETQYF. In DNA, the CDR3 is TGTGCCAGCAGCGTTAGCGGGGGTCAAGAGACCCAGTACTTC. V usage is TRBV9 and J usage is TRBJ2-5, with TRBD2 matching 9 bases. Germline CDR1 is SGDLS and CDR2 is YYNGEE. J gave up 2 bases and V 2 bases, and 1 base lay outside the gene matches. CDR3 length equals 14 residues.

In this sample, this clone turned up a few times. This chain joins TRBV25-1 and TRBJ2-7; no clear D gene. The CDR3 loop spans 14 amino acids. The V end lost 3 bases, the J end lost 0 bases, and 9 bases lay between the germline ends. Germline V lookup: CDR1 MGHDK, CDR2 SYGVNS. The CDR3 sequence is CASSDNSLSYEQYF. Written as DNA, the CDR3 is TGTGCCAGCAGTGACAACAGTCTCTCCTACGAGCAGTACTTC.

The chain has TRBV5-4 and TRBJ2-2; TRBD1 matches at 7 bases. Trimming removed 4 bases from V and 6 bases from J; junction bases left unmatched: 9. The V gene's germline CDR1 is SGHNT and CDR2 YYREEE (reference sequence). The CDR3 is made up of 15 amino acids. CDR3 in amino acids: CASSPDRARAGELFF. The CDR3 DNA reads TGTGCCAGCAGCCCAGACAGGGCCAGGGCCGGGGAGCTGTTTTTT.

This clone was seen just once. This sequence joins TRBV5-1 and TRBJ1-1; 8 positions match TRBD1. J lost 1 base, V lost 4 bases, and 3 bases had no gene match. CDR1 and CDR2 from the germline V gene are SGHRS and YFSETQ. This CDR3 contains 14 residues. CDR3 coding DNA: TGCGCCAGCAGCACGGGGACAGGGAACACTGAAGCTTTCTTT. Protein product: CASSTGTGNTEAFF.

This chain connects TRBV2 to TRBJ2-7, with TRBD2 matching over 11 bases. This CDR3 is 14 amino acids long. Germline trimming cut 4 bases from V and 5 bases from J; bases unmatched to any gene: 4. CDR1 is SNHLY, CDR2 FYNNEI, per germline. As DNA, the CDR3 is TGTGCCAGCAGTGGTCTAGCGGGAGGAAACGAGCAGTACTTC. Encoded protein: CASSGLAGGNEQYF.

This chain connects TRBV5-4 to TRBJ2-3, with 8 bases aligning to TRBD2. The germline gives CDR1 SGHNT, CDR2 YYREEE (reference sequence). This CDR3 has 14 residues. Germline trimming cut 0 bases from V and 5 bases from J; bases unmatched to any gene: 2. The CDR3 DNA sequence: TGTGCCAGCAGCTTGGGGCTAGCGGGAGATACGCAGTATTTT. Its translation: CASSLGLAGDTQYF. The whole variable domain, filled in from reference TRBV5-4 and TRBJ2-3, reads ETGVTQSPTHLIKTRGQQVTLRCSSQSGHNTVSWYQQALGQGPQFIFQYYREEENGRGNFPPRFSGLQFPNYSSELNVNALELDDSALYLCASSLGLAGDTQYFGPGTRLTVL.

The chain has TRBV30 and TRBJ2-7; tentative D call: TRBD1 (5 bases). This CDR3 region has 12 residues. Trimming left V 0 bases short and J 5 bases short, with 8 bases between. Germline values: CDR1 GTSNPN, CDR2 SVGIG (reference sequence). In DNA form, the CDR3 reads TGTGCCTGGAGTGTAACAGGAAACGAGCAGTACTTC. Amino acid sequence: CAWSVTGNEQYF.